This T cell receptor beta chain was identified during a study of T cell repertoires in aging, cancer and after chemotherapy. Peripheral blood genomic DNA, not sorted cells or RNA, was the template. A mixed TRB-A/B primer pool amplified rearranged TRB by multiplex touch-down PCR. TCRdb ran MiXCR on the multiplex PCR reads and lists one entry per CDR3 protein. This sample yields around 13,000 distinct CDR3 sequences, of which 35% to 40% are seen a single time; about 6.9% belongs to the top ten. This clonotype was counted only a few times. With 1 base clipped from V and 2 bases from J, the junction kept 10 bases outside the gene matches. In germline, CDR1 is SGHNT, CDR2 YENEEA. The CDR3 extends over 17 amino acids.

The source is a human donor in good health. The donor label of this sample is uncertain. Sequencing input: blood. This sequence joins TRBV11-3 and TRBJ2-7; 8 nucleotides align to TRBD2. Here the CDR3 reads CASSLGGGGPPAYEQYF. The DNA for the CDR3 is TGTGCCAGCAGCTTAGGCGGCGGGGGGCCCCCGGCCTACGAGCAGTACTTC. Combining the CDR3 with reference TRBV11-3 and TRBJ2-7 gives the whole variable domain EAGVVQSPRYKIIEKKQPVAFWCNPISGHNTLYWYLQNLGQGPELLIRYENEEAVDDSQLPKDRFSAERLKGVDSTLKIQPAELGDSAVYLCASSLGGGGPPAYEQYFGPGTRLTVT.